This T cell receptor beta chain was retrieved from a study of PD-1 blockade in mismatch repair-deficient tumors. There are a few counts of this clone. Its matching antigen is unknown. CDR3 size: 16 residues. Per germline, CDR1 SEHNR and CDR2 FQNEAQ (reference sequence). Between the trimmed V and J ends, which lost 4 bases and 5 bases, there was a span of 20 bases. The time point is: approximately ten-day in vitro stimulation with candidate neoantigen peptide 3. Each of roughly seven ELISpot-reactive candidate peptides was used for roughly 10-day stimulation. Study conclusions and caveats: About 4.5% of the roughly 140 peptide-expanded blood TCRs were also found in tumor.

Libraries were prepared by immunoSEQ multiplex PCR; TCRdb keeps only in-frame clonotypes and omits some of them. Among over 9,000 clones listed, 90% to 95% were seen once. The V and J genes are TRBV7-9 and TRBJ2-5, with TRBD2 as a possible D gene (6 bases). The receptor's source is an adult with mismatch repair-deficient cancer. The sample consisted of cells cultured in vitro, taken from a patient treated with pembrolizumab. The CDR3, as DNA: TGTGCCAGCAGCTCCCGGGTTCGGGGAGGAGGGGAGACCCAGTACTTC. It codes for CASSSRVRGGGETQYF.